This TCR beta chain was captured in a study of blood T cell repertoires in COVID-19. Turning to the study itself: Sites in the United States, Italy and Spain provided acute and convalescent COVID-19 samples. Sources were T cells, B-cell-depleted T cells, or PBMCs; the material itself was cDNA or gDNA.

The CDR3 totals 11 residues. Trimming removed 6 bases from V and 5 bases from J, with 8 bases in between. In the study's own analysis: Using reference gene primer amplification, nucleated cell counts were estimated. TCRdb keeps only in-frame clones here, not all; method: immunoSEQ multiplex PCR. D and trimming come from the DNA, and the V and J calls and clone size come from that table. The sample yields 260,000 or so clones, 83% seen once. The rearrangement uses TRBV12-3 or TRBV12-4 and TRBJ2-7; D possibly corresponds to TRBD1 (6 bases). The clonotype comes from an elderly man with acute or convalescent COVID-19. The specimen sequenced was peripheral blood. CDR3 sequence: CASSHRDEQYF. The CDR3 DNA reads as TGTGCCAGCAGCCACAGGGACGAGCAGTACTTC.